This section outlines one T cell receptor (beta chain) sequence together with its context. A Seattle source enrolled patients during active infection and followed them longitudinally. Source study methods: The assay estimated nucleated cells by amplifying reference gene primers. TCRdb's copy holds only in-frame clones and misses some; the assay was immunoSEQ multiplex PCR. The V and J calls and clone size were taken over from that table, and D and trimming were inferred from the DNA. Found here are 55,000 or so clones, about 86% of them singletons; the top ten hold approximately 6.5%. This entry belongs to a study of blood T cell repertoires in COVID-19. On the study more broadly: Samples taken during acute and convalescent COVID-19 were collected in the United States, Italy and Spain. T cells, B-cell-depleted T cells, or PBMCs supplied cDNA or gDNA.

The germline gives CDR1 LGHDT, CDR2 YNNKEL (reference sequence). The CDR3 spans 14 residues. The V and J ends lost 1 base and 6 bases respectively, with 9 bases between them. The sequenced sample was peripheral blood. The V call is TRBV3-1 (or the pseudogene TRBV3-2), the J call TRBJ2-2; no clear D. The TCR originated in a woman in her sixties or seventies with COVID-19, enrolled during active disease. The DNA of the CDR3 is TGTGCCAGCAGCCAAGTAGCCGGCGCCGGGGAGCTGTTTTTT. Encoded protein: CASSQVAGAGELFF.